This record covers a single T cell receptor beta chain. Its antigen is unknown. This CDR3 region has 14 residues. Germline V CDR1 and CDR2: SGHVS, FNYEAQ. V gave up 5 bases and J gave up 5 bases; unmatched junction bases: 3. The data were taken from a study of T cells after posttransplantation cyclophosphamide. Study-level findings and limits: Tissue-infiltrating T cells from skin or gut overlapped little with blood T cells. Recipient CMV seropositivity and CMV reactivation strongly tracked TRB clonality. Donor-recipient repertoire similarity was low at 1-2 months, rising over year one.

Treatment was busulfan-fludarabine conditioning, a marrow graft, and cyclophosphamide on days +3 and +4. Some clones are missing from TCRdb's copy, which holds only in-frame ones; the method was immunoSEQ multiplex PCR. Seen here are just under 20,000 clones, about nine tenths observed once, and the top ten hold 7% to 8%. The chain has TRBV7-6 and TRBJ1-6, with 7 bases fitting TRBD1. Source: PBMCs, taken after allogeneic stem cell transplant with posttransplant cyclophosphamide. This receptor was taken from a female patient aged 40-50 years who received an allogeneic stem cell transplant from a related donor, was CMV-positive, and had no GVHD. Some T cells may possibly be graft donor cells. The CDR3 protein is CASSHDRDNSPLHF. The DNA for the CDR3 is TGTGCCAGCAGCCACGACAGGGATAATTCACCCCTCCACTTT.